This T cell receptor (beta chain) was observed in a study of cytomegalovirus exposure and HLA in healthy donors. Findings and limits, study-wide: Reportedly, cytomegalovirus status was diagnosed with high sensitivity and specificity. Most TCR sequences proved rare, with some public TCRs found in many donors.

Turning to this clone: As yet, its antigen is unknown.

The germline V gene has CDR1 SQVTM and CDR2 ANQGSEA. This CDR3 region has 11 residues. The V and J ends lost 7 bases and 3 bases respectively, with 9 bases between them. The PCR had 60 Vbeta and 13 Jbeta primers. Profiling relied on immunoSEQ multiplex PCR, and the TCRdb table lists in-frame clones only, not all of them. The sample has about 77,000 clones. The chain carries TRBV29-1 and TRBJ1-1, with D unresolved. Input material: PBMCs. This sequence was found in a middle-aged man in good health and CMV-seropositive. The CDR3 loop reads CSADSYTEAFF. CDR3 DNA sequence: TGCAGCGCCGACTCGTACACTGAAGCTTTCTTT.